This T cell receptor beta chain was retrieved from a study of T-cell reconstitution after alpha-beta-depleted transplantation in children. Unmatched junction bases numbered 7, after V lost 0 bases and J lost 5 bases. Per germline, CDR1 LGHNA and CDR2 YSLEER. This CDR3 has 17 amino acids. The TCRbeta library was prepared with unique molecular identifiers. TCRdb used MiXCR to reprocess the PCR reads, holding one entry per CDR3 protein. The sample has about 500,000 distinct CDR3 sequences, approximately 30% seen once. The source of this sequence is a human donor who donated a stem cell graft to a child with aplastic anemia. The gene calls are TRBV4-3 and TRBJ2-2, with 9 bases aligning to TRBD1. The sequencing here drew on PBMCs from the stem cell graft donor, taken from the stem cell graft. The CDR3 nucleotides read TGCGCCAGCAGCCAAGATTCGGGACAGGGTTGGACCGGGGAGCTGTTTTTT. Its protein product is CASSQDSGQGWTGELFF.